This T cell receptor beta chain was sequenced during a study of T cell repertoires in ileal Crohn's disease. J lost 5 bases, V lost 4 bases, and 5 bases had no gene match. The length of the CDR3 is 13 residues. CDR1 and CDR2 from the germline V gene are GTSNPN and SVGIG (reference sequence). Libraries were prepared by immunoSEQ multiplex PCR; TCRdb keeps only in-frame clonotypes and omits some of them. The sample consists of about 8,400 clones, 70% to 90% of them appearing once. This chain links TRBV30 with TRBJ2-7; TRBD2 matches at 10 bases. This TCR was recovered from an adult with Crohn's disease. The sample was ileal tissue. CDR3 sequence reads: CAWTSGSFHEQYF. DNA for the CDR3: TGTGCCTGGACTAGCGGGAGCTTCCACGAGCAGTACTTC.